This note documents a single T cell receptor (beta chain) sequence. The protocol was immunoSEQ multiplex PCR, while the TCRdb copy is restricted to in-frame clones and leaves out a portion. The table records hundreds of thousands of clones, roughly 87% of them present only once. The V gene lost 3 bases and the J gene lost 0 bases, with 9 bases spanning the gap. CDR1 is LNHDA and CDR2 is SQIVND in the germline V gene (reference sequence). The CDR3 has 15 residues. Recovery among Cohort 3 donors was established by two negative PCRs, clearance, or symptom resolution. The data were taken from a study of blood T cell repertoires in COVID-19.

The sequence came from a woman between 25 and 40 years old who had recovered from COVID-19. J is TRBJ2-1 and V is TRBV19; no clear D gene. Sequenced sample: PBMCs or T cells enriched from blood (not recorded which). In nucleotides, the CDR3 is TGTGCCAGTAGTATTCGGGTAAGCTCCTACAATGAGCAGTTCTTC. Its translation: CASSIRVSSYNEQFF. Complete variable domain (other parts from reference TRBV19 and TRBJ2-1): DGGITQSPKYLFRKEGQNVTLSCEQNLNHDAMYWYRQDPGQGLRLIYYSQIVNDFQKGDIAEGYSVSREKKESFPLTVTSAQKNPTAFYLCASSIRVSSYNEQFFGPGTRLTVL.